This T cell receptor (beta chain) was found in a study of T cell repertoires in cytomegalovirus infection. Study at large: Through public TCR beta signatures, both CMV infection and matching HLA type were indicated.

Study observations and caveats: HLA-C-restricted, CMV-specific TCR beta clonotypes were dominant ex vivo.

The CDR3 is made up of 13 amino acids. CDR1 is MGHDK and CDR2 is SYGVNS in the germline V gene. The ends were cut back, 7 bases at V and 2 bases at J, with 9 bases in the middle. TCRdb reanalysed the reads using MiXCR and keeps one entry per CDR3 protein. The data hold some 900,000 distinct CDR3 sequences, with less than 35% observed a single time. This clonotype appeared a few times. Its antigen is currently unknown. The V and J genes are TRBV25-1 and TRBJ2-1, with a possible D match to TRBD1 (5 bases). Sequencing used cultured CD8+ T cells from PBMCs, obtained from culture after CMV antigen stimulation. The receptor's source is a human donor in good health (CMV status not recorded). Some clones in this sample may be carry-over from other donors' samples. The CDR3 reads CASTGFTYNEQFF. Written as DNA, the CDR3 is TGTGCCAGCACAGGGTTTACCTACAATGAGCAGTTCTTC.